This TCR beta chain was retrieved from a study of T-cell reconstitution after alpha-beta-depleted transplantation in children. CDR1 LGHNA and CDR2 YSLEER come from the germline V gene. Between the trimmed V and J ends, which lost 0 bases and 1 base, there was a span of 9 bases. This CDR3 contains 15 residues. Molecular barcoding with unique molecular identifiers was used for the TCRbeta library. TCRdb reprocessed the PCR reads with MiXCR, giving one entry per CDR3 protein. This table has about 610,000 distinct CDR3 sequences, 10% to 13% appearing once. This clonotype was found a few times. The receptor was isolated from a human donor who donated a stem cell graft to a child with acute myeloid leukemia. The rearrangement uses TRBV4-3 and TRBJ1-1, with D hard to call. Sequences were derived from PBMCs from the stem cell graft donor, sampled from the stem cell graft. CDR3 in amino acids: CASSQEGLPNTEAFF. The CDR3 DNA sequence: TGCGCCAGCAGCCAAGAAGGACTGCCGAACACTGAAGCTTTCTTT.